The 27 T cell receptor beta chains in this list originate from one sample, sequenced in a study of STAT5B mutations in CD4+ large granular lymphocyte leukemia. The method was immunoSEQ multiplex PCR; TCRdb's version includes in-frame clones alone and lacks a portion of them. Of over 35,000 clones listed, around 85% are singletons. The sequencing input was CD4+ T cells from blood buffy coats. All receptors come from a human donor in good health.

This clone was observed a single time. Here the CDR3 DNA reads TGTGCCACCAGCAGAGAGACAGGTCTAGGTTCACCCCTCCACTTT. Encoded protein: CATSRETGLGSPLHF. The chain combines TRBV15 with TRBJ1-6; perhaps TRBD1 as D (6 bases). V was cut by 0 bases and J by 9 bases, with 12 bases left in between. This CDR3 has 15 residues. Germline CDR1 is LNHNV and CDR2 is YYDKDF (reference sequence).

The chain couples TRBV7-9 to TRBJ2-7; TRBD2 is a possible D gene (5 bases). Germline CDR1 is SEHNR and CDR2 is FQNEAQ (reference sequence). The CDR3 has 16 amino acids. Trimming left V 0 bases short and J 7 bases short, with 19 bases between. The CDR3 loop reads CASSLASHRERQEQYF. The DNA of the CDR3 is TGTGCCAGCAGCTTAGCGTCTCATAGGGAGCGGCAGGAGCAGTACTTC.

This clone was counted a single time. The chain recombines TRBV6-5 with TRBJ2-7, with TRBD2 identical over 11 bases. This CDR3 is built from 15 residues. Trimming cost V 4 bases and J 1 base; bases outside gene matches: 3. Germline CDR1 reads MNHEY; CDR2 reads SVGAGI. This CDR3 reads CASSSGLAGSYEQYF. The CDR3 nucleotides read TGTGCCAGCAGTTCCGGACTAGCGGGTTCCTACGAGCAGTACTTC.

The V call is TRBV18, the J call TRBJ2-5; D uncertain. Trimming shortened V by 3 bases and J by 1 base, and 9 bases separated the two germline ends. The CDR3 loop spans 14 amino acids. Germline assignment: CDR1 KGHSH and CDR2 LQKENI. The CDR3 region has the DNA TGTGCCAGCTCACCCCGGTCAGGCCAAGAGACCCAGTACTTC. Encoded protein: CASSPRSGQETQYF.

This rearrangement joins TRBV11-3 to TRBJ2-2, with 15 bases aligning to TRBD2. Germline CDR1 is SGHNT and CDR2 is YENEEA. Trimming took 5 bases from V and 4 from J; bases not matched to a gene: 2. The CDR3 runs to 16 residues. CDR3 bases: TGTGCCAGCAGCGGGGGACTAGCGGGAGGCACCGGGGAGCTGTTTTTT. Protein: CASSGGLAGGTGELFF.

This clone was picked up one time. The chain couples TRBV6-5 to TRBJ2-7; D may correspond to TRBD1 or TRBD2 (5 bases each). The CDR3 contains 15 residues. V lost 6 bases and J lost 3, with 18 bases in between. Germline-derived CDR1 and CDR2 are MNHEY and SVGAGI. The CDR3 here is CASRDAGTADYEQYF. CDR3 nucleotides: TGTGCCAGCAGGGACGCCGGGACGGCTGACTACGAGCAGTACTTC.

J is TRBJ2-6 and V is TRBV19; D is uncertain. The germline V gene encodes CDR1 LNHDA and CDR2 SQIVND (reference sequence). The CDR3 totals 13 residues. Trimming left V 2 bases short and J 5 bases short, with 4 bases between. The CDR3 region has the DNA TGTGCCAGTAGTATAAATCGGGCCAACGTCCTGACTTTC. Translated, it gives CASSINRANVLTF.

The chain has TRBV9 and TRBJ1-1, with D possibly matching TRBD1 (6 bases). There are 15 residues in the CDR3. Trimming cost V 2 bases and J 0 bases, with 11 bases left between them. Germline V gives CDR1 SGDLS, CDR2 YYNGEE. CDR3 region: CASSVLGGLNTEAFF. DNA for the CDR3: TGTGCCAGCAGCGTCTTAGGGGGGTTGAACACTGAAGCTTTCTTT. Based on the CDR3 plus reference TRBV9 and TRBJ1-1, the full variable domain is DSGVTQTPKHLITATGQRVTLRCSPRSGDLSVYWYQQSLDQGLQFLIQYYNGEERAKGNILERFSAQQFPDLHSELNLSSLELGDSALYFCASSVLGGLNTEAFFGQGTRLTVV.

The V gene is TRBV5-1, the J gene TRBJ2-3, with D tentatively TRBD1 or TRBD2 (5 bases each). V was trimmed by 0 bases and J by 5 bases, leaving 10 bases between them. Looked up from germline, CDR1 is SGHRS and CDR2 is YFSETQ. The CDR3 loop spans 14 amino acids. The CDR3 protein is CASSLVGEIDTQYF. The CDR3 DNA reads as TGCGCCAGCAGCTTGGTAGGGGAGATAGATACGCAGTATTTT.

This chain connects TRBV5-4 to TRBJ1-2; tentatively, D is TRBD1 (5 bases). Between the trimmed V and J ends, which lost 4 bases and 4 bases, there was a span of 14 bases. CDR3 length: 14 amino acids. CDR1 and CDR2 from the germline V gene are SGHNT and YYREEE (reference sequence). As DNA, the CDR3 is TGTGCCAGCAGCCAAAGCCTAAGGGGCTATGGCTACACCTTC. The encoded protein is CASSQSLRGYGYTF. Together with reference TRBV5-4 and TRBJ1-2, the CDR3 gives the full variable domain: ETGVTQSPTHLIKTRGQQVTLRCSSQSGHNTVSWYQQALGQGPQFIFQYYREEENGRGNFPPRFSGLQFPNYSSELNVNALELDDSALYLCASSQSLRGYGYTFGSGTRLTVV.

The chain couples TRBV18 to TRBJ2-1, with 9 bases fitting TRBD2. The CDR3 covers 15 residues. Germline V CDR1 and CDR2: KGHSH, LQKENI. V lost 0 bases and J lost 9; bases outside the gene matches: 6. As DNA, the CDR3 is TGTGCCAGCTCACCACCCCCTAGCGGGATTTCTGAGCAGTTCTTC. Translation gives CASSPPPSGISEQFF.

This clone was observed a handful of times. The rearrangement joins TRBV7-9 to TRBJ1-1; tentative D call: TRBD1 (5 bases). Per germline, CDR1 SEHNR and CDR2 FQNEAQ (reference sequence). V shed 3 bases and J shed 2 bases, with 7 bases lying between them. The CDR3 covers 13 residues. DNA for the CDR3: TGTGCCAGCAGCTTTGACAGCAACACTGAAGCTTTCTTT. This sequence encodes CASSFDSNTEAFF.

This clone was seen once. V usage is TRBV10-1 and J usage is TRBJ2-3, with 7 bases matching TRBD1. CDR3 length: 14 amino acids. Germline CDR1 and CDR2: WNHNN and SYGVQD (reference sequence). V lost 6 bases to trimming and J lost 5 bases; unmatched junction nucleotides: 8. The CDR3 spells CASRGDRTQDTQYF. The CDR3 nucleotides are TGCGCCAGCAGGGGGGACAGAACACAAGATACGCAGTATTTT.

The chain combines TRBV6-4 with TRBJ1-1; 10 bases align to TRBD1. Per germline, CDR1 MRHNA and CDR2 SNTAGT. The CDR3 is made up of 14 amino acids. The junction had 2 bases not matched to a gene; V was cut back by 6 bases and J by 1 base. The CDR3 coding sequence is TGTGCCAGCAGAGGGGACAGGGGGAACACTGAAGCTTTCTTT. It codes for CASRGDRGNTEAFF.

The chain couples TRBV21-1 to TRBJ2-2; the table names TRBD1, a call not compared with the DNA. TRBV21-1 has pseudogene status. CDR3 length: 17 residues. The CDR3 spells CASSKASQGALNGELFF. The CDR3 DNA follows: TGTGCCAGCAGCAAAGCGTCACAGGGGGCGCTGAACGGGGAGCTGTTTTTT.

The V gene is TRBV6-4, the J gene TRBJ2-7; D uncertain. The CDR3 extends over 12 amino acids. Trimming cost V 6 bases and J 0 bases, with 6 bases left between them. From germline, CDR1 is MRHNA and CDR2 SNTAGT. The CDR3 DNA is TGTGCCAGCAGCGATCGCTCCTACGAGCAGTACTTC. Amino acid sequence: CASSDRSYEQYF.

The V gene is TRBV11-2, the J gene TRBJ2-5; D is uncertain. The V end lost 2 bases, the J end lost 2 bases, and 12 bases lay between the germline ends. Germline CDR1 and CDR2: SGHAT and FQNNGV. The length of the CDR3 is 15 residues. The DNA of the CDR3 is TGTGCCAGCAGCTTAAGGTCGGGCGAACAAGAGACCCAGTACTTC. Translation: CASSLRSGEQETQYF. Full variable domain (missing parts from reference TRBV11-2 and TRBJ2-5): EAGVAQSPRYKIIEKRQSVAFWCNPISGHATLYWYQQILGQGPKLLIQFQNNGVVDDSQLPKDRFSAERLKGVDSTLKIQPAKLEDSAVYLCASSLRSGEQETQYFGPGTRLLVL.

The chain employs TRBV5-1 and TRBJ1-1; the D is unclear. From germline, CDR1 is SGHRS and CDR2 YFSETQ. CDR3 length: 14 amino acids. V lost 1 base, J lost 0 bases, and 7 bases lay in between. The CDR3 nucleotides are TGCGCCAGCAGCTTGAGCACCTTGAACACTGAAGCTTTCTTT. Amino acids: CASSLSTLNTEAFF.

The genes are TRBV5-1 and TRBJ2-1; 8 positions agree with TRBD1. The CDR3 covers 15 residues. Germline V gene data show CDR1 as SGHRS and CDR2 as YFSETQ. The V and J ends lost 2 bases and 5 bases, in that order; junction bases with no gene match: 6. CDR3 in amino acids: CASSFPGTGDNEQFF. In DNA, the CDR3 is TGCGCCAGCAGCTTTCCCGGGACAGGCGACAATGAGCAGTTCTTC.

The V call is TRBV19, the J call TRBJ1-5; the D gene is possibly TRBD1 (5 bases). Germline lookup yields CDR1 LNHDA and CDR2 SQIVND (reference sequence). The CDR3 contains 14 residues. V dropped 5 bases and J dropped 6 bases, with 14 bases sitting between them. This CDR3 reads CASSPEGRFQPQHF. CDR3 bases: TGTGCCAGTAGTCCCGAGGGGCGCTTTCAGCCCCAGCATTTT.

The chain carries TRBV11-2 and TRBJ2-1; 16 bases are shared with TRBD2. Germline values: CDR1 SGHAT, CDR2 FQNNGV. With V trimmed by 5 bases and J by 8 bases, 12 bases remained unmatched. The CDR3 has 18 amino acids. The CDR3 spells CASSPRGGLAGGVDEQFF. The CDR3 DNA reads TGTGCCAGCAGCCCGCGAGGGGGACTAGCGGGAGGGGTCGATGAGCAGTTCTTC.

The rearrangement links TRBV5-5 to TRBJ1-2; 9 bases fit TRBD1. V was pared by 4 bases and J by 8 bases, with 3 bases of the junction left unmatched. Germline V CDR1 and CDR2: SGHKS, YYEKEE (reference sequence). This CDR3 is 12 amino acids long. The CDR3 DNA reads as TGTGCCAGCAGCAGGGACAGGGACGGCTACACCTTC. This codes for CASSRDRDGYTF.

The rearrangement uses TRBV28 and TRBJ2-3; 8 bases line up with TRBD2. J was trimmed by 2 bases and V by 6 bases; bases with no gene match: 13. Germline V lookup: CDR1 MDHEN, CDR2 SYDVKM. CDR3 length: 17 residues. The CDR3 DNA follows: TGTGCCAGCAGGACCTTCGGACTAGCATCTGACACAGATACGCAGTATTTT. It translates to CASRTFGLASDTDTQYF. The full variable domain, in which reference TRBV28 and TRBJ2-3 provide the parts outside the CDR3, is DVKVTQSSRYLVKRTGEKVFLECVQDMDHENMFWYRQDPGLGLRLIYFSYDVKMKEKGDIPEGYSVSREKKERFSLILESASTNQTSMYLCASRTFGLASDTDTQYFGPGTRLTVL.

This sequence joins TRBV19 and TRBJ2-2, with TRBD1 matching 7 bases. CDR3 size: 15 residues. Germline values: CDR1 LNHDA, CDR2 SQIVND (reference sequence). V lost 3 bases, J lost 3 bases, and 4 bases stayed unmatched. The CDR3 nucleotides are TGTGCCAGTAGTATCCTAGACAGGGACACCGGGGAGCTGTTTTTT. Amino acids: CASSILDRDTGELFF.

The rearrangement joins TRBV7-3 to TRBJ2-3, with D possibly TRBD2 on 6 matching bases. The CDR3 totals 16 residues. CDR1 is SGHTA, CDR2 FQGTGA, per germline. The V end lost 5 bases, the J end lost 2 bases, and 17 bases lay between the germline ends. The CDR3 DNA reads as TGTGCCAGCAGCAAACAACCGGGACTTAACACAGATACGCAGTATTTT. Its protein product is CASSKQPGLNTDTQYF.

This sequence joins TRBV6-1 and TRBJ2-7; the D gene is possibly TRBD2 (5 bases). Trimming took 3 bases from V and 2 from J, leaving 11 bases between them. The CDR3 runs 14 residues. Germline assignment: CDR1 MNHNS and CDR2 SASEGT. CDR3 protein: CASSDEGPTYEQYF. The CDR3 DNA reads TGTGCCAGCAGTGACGAGGGTCCGACCTACGAGCAGTACTTC.

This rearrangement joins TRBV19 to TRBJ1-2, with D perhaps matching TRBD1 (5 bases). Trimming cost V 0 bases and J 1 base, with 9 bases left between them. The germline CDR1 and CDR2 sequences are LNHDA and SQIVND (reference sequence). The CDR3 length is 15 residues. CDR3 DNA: TGTGCCAGTAGTATAGACACCAGGGTTAACTATGGCTACACCTTC. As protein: CASSIDTRVNYGYTF. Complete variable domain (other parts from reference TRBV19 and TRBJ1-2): DGGITQSPKYLFRKEGQNVTLSCEQNLNHDAMYWYRQDPGQGLRLIYYSQIVNDFQKGDIAEGYSVSREKKESFPLTVTSAQKNPTAFYLCASSIDTRVNYGYTFGSGTRLTVV.